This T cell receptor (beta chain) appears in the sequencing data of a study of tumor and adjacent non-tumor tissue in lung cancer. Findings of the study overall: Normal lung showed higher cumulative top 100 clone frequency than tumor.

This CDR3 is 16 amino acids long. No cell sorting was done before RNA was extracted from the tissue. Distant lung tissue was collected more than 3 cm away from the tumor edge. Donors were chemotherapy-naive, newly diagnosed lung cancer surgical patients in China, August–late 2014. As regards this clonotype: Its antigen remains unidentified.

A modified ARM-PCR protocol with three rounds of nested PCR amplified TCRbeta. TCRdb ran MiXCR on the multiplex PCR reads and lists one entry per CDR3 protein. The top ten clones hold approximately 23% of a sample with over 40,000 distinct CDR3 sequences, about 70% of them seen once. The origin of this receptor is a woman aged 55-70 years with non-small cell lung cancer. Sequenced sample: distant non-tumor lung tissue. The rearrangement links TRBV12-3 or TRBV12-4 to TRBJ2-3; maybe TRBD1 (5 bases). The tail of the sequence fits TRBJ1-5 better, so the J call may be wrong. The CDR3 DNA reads TGTGCCAGCAGTAGGACTAGCGGGGGACCTACGGATACGCAGCATTTT. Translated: CASSRTSGGPTDTQHF.